A single sample is the source of the 21 T cell receptor beta chains below, sequenced in a study of T cells expressing NK-cell markers. TCRdb reprocessed the 5' RACE reads, keeping one entry per CDR3 protein, no DNA. The sample includes 150,000 to 200,000 distinct CDR3 sequences. Source material: blood T cells: a sorted CD56 or NKG2C T cell subset, CD4+ or CD8+ T cells, or bulk PBMC T cells (not recorded which). Receptors originate from a woman between 18 and 69 years old in good health.

This rearrangement joins TRBV3-1 to TRBJ2-1; TCRdb indicates TRBD1, and absent DNA this call remains unverified. The CDR3 length is 15 residues. Germline CDR1 LGHDT, CDR2 YNNKEL (reference sequence). CDR3 sequence: CASSQASRGGHEQFF.

The rearrangement uses TRBV10-3 and TRBJ2-7; TCRdb's D call, TRBD1, is unchecked because there is no DNA. The CDR3 extends over 12 amino acids. In germline, CDR1 is ENHRY, CDR2 SYGVKD. This chain's CDR3 is CAIRETGREQYF.

The chain has TRBV2 and TRBJ2-1; absent DNA, TCRdb's TRBD1 call cannot be checked. Germline V gene sequence: CDR1 SNHLY, CDR2 FYNNEI. CDR3 length: 14 amino acids. The CDR3 spells CASSLYGAGNEQFF.

V and J are TRBV20-1 and TRBJ2-7; TCRdb's D gene call, TRBD2, goes unchecked for lack of DNA. This CDR3 spans 14 amino acids. Germline V CDR1 and CDR2: DFQATT, SNEGSKA (reference sequence). The CDR3 loop is CSAVTSGSSYEQYF.

This chain connects TRBV4-1 to TRBJ2-1; TCRdb calls TRBD2, which cannot be checked without DNA. CDR1 is MGHRA and CDR2 is YSYEKL in the germline V gene. CDR3 size: 17 residues. CDR3 protein: CASSRGGLAHLGNEQFF.

The chain has TRBV3-1 and TRBJ2-2; with no DNA, the TCRdb D assignment of TRBD2 cannot be verified. Germline CDR1 reads LGHDT; CDR2 reads YNNKEL (reference sequence). This CDR3 comprises 16 residues. CDR3 loop: CASSQDISVQAGELFF. The entire variable domain, with the rest obtained from reference TRBV3-1 and TRBJ2-2, is as follows: DTAVSQTPKYLVTQMGNDKSIKCEQNLGHDTMYWYKQDSKKFLKIMFSYNNKELIINETVPNRFSPKSPDKAHLNLHINSLELGDSAVYFCASSQDISVQAGELFFGEGSRLTVL.

This chain's CDR3 is CSASPGGAREQYF. The chain employs TRBV20-1 and TRBJ2-7; the TRBD1 assignment by TCRdb is unverifiable without DNA. The germline V gene encodes CDR1 DFQATT and CDR2 SNEGSKA (reference sequence). This CDR3 has 13 amino acids.

The rearrangement links TRBV7-8 to TRBJ2-7; absent DNA, TCRdb's TRBD1 call cannot be checked. Germline CDR1 SGHVS, CDR2 FQNEAQ. The CDR3 covers 15 residues. CDR3 region: CASRSSGGAEYEQYF.

The rearrangement uses TRBV7-9 and TRBJ2-7; the D call of TRBD2 rests on TCRdb alone, since no DNA is present to check it. Germline values: CDR1 SEHNR, CDR2 FQNEAQ (reference sequence). The CDR3 totals 14 residues. The CDR3 protein is CASRARDSSYEQYF.

This chain links TRBV30 with TRBJ2-7; the TCRdb D gene call, TRBD1, has no DNA to confirm it. Germline V lookup: CDR1 GTSNPN, CDR2 SVGIG (reference sequence). The CDR3 sequence is 12 residues long. The CDR3 protein is CAWRGGQYEQYF.

The chain carries TRBV15 and TRBJ1-4; the TRBD1 assignment by TCRdb is unverifiable without DNA. The CDR3 sequence is 15 residues long. Germline CDR1 and CDR2: LNHNV and YYDKDF (reference sequence). CDR3 amino acids: CATSRAWTGSEKLFF.

The J gene is TRBJ2-7, the V gene TRBV29-1; TCRdb reports TRBD2, a call that lacks DNA to check it against. The V gene's germline CDR1 is SQVTM and CDR2 ANQGSEA. The CDR3 runs 12 residues. CDR3 protein: CSVQREWNEQYF.

The genes are TRBV11-2 and TRBJ2-7; TCRdb calls TRBD2, which cannot be checked without DNA. Germline values: CDR1 SGHAT, CDR2 FQNNGV. The CDR3 runs to 16 residues. Here the CDR3 reads CASSLYGSGSFYEQYF.

This rearrangement joins TRBV12-3 or TRBV12-4 to TRBJ2-1; TCRdb reports TRBD1, a call that lacks DNA to check it against. This CDR3 contains 15 residues. CDR3: CASREGQGAYNEQFF.

The J gene is TRBJ1-5, the V gene TRBV6-1; TCRdb indicates TRBD1, and absent DNA this call remains unverified. The CDR3 contains 14 residues. The germline gives CDR1 MNHNS, CDR2 SASEGT. The CDR3 loop is CATGQGAMNQPQHF.

The chain combines TRBV5-1 with TRBJ1-6; TCRdb's D gene call, TRBD1, goes unchecked for lack of DNA. The germline V gene encodes CDR1 SGHRS and CDR2 YFSETQ. CDR3 length equals 17 residues. The CDR3 region is CASSFESRGSSHSPLHF. The whole variable domain, remainder taken from reference TRBV5-1 and TRBJ1-6, is KAGVTQTPRYLIKTRGQQVTLSCSPISGHRSVSWYQQTPGQGLQFLFEYFSETQRNKGNFPGRFSGRQFSNSRSEMNVSTLELGDSALYLCASSFESRGSSHSPLHFGNGTRLTVT.

The chain links TRBV7-8 to TRBJ2-7; the TRBD1 assignment by TCRdb is unverifiable without DNA. There are 15 residues in the CDR3. CDR1 is SGHVS, CDR2 FQNEAQ, per germline. The chain's CDR3 is CASSLRGTGNYEQYF. The variable domain in full, with the rest retrieved from reference TRBV7-8 and TRBJ2-7, is GAGVSQSPRYKVAKRGQDVALRCDPISGHVSLFWYQQALGQGPEFLTYFQNEAQLDKSGLPSDRFFAERPEGSVSTLKIQRTQQEDSAVYLCASSLRGTGNYEQYFGPGTRLTVT.

V and J are TRBV6-1 and TRBJ1-2. Germline CDR1 reads MNHNS; CDR2 reads SASEGT. The CDR3 has 14 residues. CDR3: CASSADPSIPGYTF.

The J gene is TRBJ2-1, the V gene TRBV7-8; checking the TCRdb D call of TRBD1 is not possible without DNA. Germline assignment: CDR1 SGHVS and CDR2 FQNEAQ. The CDR3 is 14 amino acids. The CDR3 sequence is CASSQDRGLDEQFF.

The chain uses TRBV5-1 and TRBJ2-5; TCRdb outputs TRBD2, but without DNA this stays unchecked. The germline V gene encodes CDR1 SGHRS and CDR2 YFSETQ. The CDR3 loop spans 16 amino acids. The CDR3 spells CASSLGVAGFQETQYF.

The chain is built from TRBV9 and TRBJ2-1; TCRdb calls TRBD2, which cannot be checked without DNA. The CDR3 extends over 15 amino acids. Germline V CDR1 and CDR2: SGDLS, YYNGEE. The CDR3 is CASSVGAGVYNEQFF.